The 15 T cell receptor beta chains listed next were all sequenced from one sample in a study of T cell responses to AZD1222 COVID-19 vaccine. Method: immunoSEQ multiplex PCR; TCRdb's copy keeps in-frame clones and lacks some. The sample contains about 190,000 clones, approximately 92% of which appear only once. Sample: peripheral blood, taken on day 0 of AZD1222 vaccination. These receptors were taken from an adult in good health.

The CDR3 bases are TGTGCCAGTAGTATCGTTGGGGGCTACTATGGCTACACCTTC. It encodes CASSIVGGYYGYTF. The gene calls are TRBV19 and TRBJ1-2; D is possibly TRBD1 (6 bases). The V gene lost 3 bases and the J gene lost 3 bases, with 11 bases spanning the gap. The CDR3 sequence is 14 residues long. Germline loops: CDR1 LNHDA, CDR2 SQIVND (reference sequence).

The chain's CDR3 is CASSDMGSASTDTQYF. The CDR3 nucleotides read TGTGCCAGCAGTGACATGGGCAGCGCTAGCACAGATACGCAGTATTTT. The chain carries TRBV6-4 and TRBJ2-3; D is undetermined. CDR3 length equals 16 residues. The germline gives CDR1 MRHNA, CDR2 SNTAGT. Trimming left V 2 bases short and J 0 bases short, with 12 bases between.

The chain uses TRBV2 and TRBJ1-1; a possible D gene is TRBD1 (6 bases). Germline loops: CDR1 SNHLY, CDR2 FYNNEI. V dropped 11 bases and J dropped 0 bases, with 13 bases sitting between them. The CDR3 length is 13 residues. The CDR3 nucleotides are TGTGCCCGCCAGGGGTCGGTGAACACTGAAGCTTTCTTT. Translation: CARQGSVNTEAFF.

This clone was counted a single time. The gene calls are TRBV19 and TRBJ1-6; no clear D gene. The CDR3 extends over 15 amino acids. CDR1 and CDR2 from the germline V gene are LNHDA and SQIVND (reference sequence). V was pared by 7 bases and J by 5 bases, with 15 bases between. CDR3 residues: CASTRGPSDNSPLHF. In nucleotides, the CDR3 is TGTGCCAGTACTCGCGGGCCCAGCGATAATTCACCCCTCCACTTT.

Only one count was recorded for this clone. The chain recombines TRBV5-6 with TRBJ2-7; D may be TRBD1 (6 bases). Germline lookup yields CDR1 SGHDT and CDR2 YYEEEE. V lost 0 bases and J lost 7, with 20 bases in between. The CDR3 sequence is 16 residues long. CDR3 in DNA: TGTGCCAGCAGCTTGGCCTGGGGGCCTACATCGGGGGAGCAGTACTTC. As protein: CASSLAWGPTSGEQYF.

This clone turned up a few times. DNA for the CDR3: TGTGCCAGCAGTTTACTGGGGGCTGGTGTCTACACCTTC. Encoded protein: CASSLLGAGVYTF. The rearrangement joins TRBV28 to TRBJ1-2; TRBD1 might be the D (6 bases). Germline CDR1 MDHEN, CDR2 SYDVKM. Trimming took 2 bases from V and 10 from J, leaving 14 bases between them. The length of the CDR3 is 13 residues.

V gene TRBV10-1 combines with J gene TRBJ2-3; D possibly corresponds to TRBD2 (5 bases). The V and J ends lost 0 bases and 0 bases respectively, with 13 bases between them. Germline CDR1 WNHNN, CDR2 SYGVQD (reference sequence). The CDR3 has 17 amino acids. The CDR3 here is CASSESGVWTSTDTQYF. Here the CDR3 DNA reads TGCGCCAGCAGTGAGTCCGGGGTCTGGACTAGCACAGATACGCAGTATTTT.

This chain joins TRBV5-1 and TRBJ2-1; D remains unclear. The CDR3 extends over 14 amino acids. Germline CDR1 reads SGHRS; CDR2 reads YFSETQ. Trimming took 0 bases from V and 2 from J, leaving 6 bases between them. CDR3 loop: CASSLADTYNEQFF. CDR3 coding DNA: TGCGCCAGCAGCTTGGCCGATACCTACAATGAGCAGTTCTTC.

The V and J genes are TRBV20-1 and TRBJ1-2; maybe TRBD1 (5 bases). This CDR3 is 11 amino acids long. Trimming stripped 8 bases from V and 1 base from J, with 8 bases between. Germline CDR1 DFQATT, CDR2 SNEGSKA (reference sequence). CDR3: CSLQVNYGYTF. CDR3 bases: TGCAGTCTACAGGTTAACTATGGCTACACCTTC.

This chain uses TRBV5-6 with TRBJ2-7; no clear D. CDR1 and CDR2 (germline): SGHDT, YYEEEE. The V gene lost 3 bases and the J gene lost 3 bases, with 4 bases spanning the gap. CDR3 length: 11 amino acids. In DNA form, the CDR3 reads TGTGCCAGCAGCTCGAACTACGAGCAGTACTTC. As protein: CASSSNYEQYF.

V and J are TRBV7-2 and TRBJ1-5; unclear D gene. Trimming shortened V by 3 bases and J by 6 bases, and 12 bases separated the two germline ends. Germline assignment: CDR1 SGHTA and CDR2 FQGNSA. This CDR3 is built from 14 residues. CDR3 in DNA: TGTGCCAGCAGCTTTGATAGGGTCGGTCAGCCCCAGCATTTT. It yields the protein CASSFDRVGQPQHF.

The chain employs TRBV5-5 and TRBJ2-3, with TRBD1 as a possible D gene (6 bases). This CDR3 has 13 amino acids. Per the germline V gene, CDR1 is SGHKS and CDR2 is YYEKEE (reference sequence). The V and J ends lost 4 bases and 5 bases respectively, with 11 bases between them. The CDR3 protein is CASSITGKDTQYF. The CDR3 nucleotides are TGTGCCAGCAGCATTACAGGGAAAGATACGCAGTATTTT.

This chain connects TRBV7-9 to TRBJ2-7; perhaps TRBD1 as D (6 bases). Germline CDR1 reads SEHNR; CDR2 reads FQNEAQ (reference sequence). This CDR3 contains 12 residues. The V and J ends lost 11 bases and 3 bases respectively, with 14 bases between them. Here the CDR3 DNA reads TGTGCCGTCCCAGGGGTACGCTACGAGCAGTACTTC. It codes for CAVPGVRYEQYF.

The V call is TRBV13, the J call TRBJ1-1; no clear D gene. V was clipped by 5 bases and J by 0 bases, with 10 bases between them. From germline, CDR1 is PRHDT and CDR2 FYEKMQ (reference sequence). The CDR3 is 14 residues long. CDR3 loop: CASSPKNMNTEAFF. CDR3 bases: TGTGCCAGCAGCCCCAAAAACATGAACACTGAAGCTTTCTTT.

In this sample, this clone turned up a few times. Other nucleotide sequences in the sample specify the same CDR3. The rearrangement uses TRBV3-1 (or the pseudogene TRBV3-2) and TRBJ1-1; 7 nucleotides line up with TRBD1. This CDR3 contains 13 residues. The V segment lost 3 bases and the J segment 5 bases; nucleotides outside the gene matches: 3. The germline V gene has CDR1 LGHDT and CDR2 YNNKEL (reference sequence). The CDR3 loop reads CASSQQGGTEAFF. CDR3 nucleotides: TGTGCCAGCAGCCAGCAGGGGGGGACTGAAGCTTTCTTT.